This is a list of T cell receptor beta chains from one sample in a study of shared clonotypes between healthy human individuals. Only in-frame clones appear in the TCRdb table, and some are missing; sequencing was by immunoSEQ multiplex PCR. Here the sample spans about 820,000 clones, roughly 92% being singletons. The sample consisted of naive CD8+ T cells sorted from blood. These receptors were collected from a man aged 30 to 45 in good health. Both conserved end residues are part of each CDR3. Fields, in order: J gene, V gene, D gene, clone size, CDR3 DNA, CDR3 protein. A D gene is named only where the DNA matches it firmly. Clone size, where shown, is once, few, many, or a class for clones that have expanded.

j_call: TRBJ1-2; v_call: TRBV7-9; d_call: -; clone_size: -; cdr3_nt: TGTGCCAGCAGCCCCCGCAGGGTGCCCTATGGCTACACCTTC; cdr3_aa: CASSPRRVPYGYTF
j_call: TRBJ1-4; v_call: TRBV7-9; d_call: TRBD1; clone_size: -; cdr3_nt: TGTGCCAGCAGCCAGCCCCGGGCCCCGACAGGGATAGGAGAAAAACTGTTTTTT; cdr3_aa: CASSQPRAPTGIGEKLFF
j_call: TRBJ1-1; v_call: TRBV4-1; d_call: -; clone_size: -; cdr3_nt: TGCGCCAGCAGCCAACCTGGGGGGAGCACTGAAGCTTTCTTT; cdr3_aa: CASSQPGGSTEAFF
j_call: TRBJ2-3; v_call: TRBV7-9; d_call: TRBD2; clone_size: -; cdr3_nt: TGTGCCAGCAGTGGTCTAGCGGGGGTCCGGGATACGCAGTATTTT; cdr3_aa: CASSGLAGVRDTQYF
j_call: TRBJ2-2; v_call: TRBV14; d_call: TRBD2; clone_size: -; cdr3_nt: TGTGCCAGCAGCCAAGTCGATATAGCGGGCACCGGGGAGCTGTTTTTT; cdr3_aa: CASSQVDIAGTGELFF
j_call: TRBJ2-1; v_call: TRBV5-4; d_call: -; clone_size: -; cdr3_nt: TGTGCCAGCAGCTTGGGGGCCATACGTCTCTCCTACAATGAGCAGTTCTTC; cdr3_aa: CASSLGAIRLSYNEQFF
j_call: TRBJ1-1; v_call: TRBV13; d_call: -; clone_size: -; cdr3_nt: TGTGCCAGCAGCTTAGGGGCAGGGACGGGGACTGAAGCTTTCTTT; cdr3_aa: CASSLGAGTGTEAFF
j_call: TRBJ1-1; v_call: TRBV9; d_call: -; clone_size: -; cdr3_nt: TGTGCCAGCAGCGTTGGGGGGCACACTGAAGCTTTCTTT; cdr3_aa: CASSVGGHTEAFF
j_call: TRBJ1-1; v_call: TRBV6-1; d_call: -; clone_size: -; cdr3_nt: TGTGCCAGCAGTGAGTATTACAAGGAAGCTTTCTTT; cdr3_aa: CASSEYYKEAFF
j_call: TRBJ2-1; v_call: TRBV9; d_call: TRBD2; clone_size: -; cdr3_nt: TGTGCCAGCAGCCCCCTATGGGAGGGTATTTGGAATGAGCAGTTCTTC; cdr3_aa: CASSPLWEGIWNEQFF
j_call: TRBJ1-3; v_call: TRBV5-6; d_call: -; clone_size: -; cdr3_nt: TGTGCCAGCAGTTGGGGGACTGGAAACACCATATATTTT; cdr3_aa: CASSWGTGNTIYF
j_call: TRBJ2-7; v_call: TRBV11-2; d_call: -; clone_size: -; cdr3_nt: TGTGCCAGCAGCCCCCACCGCGGGGACAACGCCTACGAGCAGTACTTC; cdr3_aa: CASSPHRGDNAYEQYF
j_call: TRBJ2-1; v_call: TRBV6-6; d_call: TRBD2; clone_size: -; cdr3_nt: TGTGCCAGCAGTTACTCGGGACTAGCGGGAAATGAGCAGTTCTTC; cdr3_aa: CASSYSGLAGNEQFF
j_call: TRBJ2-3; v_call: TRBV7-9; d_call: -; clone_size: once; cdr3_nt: TGTGCCAGCAGTCCCGGGAACACAGATACGCAGTATTTT; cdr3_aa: CASSPGNTDTQYF
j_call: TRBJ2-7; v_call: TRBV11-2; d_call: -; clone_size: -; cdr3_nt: TGTGCCAGCAGCAACACGGTAGCCTTCTCCTACGAGCAGTACTTC; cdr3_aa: CASSNTVAFSYEQYF
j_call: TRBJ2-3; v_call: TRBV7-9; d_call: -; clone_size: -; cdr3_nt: TGTGCCAGCAGCCAAACCATCACAGATACGCAGTATTTT; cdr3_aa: CASSQTITDTQYF
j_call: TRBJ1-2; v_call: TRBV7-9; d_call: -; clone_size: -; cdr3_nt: TGTGCCAGCAGCTTGGGCAGGGTGGATGGCTACACCTTC; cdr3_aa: CASSLGRVDGYTF
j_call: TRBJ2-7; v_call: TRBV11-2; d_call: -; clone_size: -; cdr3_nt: TGTGCCAGCAGCTTAGATTCGTTACAGGGAATTATTTACGAGCAGTACTTC; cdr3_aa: CASSLDSLQGIIYEQYF
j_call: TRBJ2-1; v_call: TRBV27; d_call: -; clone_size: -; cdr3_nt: TGTGCCAGCAGTTTGTTCCAACCTGGGAATGAGCAGTTCTTC; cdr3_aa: CASSLFQPGNEQFF
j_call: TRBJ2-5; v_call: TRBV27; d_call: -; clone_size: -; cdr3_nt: TGTGCCAGCAGCCCCAGCACGCCTAGGCGGGAGACCCAGTACTTC; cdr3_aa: CASSPSTPRRETQYF
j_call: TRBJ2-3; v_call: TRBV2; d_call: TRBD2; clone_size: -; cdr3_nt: TGTGCCAGCAGTGAAACTAGCGGCACAGATACGCAGTATTTT; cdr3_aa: CASSETSGTDTQYF
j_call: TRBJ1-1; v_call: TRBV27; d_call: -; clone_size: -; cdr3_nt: TGTGCCAGCAGGTCTTTCGCCAGTCACACTGAAGCTTTCTTT; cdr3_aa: CASRSFASHTEAFF
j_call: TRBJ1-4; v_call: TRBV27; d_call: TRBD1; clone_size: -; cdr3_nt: TGTGCCAGCAGTCCACAGGGGGCGGCTAATGAAAAACTGTTTTTT; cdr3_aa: CASSPQGAANEKLFF
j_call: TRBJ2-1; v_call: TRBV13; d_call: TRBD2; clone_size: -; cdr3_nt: TGTGCCAGCAGCGAGGGGGGGACTAGCGGGAGCAATGAGCAGTTCTTC; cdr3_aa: CASSEGGTSGSNEQFF
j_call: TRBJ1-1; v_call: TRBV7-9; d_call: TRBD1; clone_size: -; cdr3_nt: TGTGCCAGCAGCTTCCCGGCGGGACAGGGTTGGACTGAAGCTTTCTTT; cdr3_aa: CASSFPAGQGWTEAFF
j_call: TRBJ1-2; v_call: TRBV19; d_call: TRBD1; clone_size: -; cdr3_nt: TGTGCCAGTAGTACGGACAGGCCGTACTTC; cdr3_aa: CASSTDRPYF
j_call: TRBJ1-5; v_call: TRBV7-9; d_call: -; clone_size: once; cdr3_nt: TGTGCCAGCAGCTTAAACCATCAGCCCCAGCATTTT; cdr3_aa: CASSLNHQPQHF
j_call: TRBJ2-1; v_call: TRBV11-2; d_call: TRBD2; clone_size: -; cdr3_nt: TGTGCCAGCAGCGTATCGAAACTAGCGGGAGTATACAATGAGCAGTTCTTC; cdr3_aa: CASSVSKLAGVYNEQFF
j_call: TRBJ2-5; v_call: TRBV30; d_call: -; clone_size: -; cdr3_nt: TGTGCCTGGAGTTCCTCGACCCTCGAAGAGACCCAGTACTTC; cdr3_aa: CAWSSSTLEETQYF
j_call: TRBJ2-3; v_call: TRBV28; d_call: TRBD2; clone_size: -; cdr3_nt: TGTGCCAGCAACTTAGCGGGAGGGCCGCCAGATACGCAGTATTTT; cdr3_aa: CASNLAGGPPDTQYF
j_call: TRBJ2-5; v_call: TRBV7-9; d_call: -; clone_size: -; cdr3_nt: TGTGCCTCCCGACCCGGGTTGGAGACCCAGTACTTC; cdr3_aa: CASRPGLETQYF
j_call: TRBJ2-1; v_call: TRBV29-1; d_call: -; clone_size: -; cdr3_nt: TGCAGCGTTGAAGATCTTCAAGTGCAGGAACTTAGCTCCTACAATGAGCAGTTCTTC; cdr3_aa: CSVEDLQVQELSSYNEQFF
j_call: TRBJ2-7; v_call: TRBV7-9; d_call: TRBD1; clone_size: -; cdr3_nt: TGTGCCAGCAGCTTAGCGGGACAGGCCTCCTACGAGCAGTACTTC; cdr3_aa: CASSLAGQASYEQYF
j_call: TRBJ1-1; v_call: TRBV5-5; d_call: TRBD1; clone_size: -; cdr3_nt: TGTGCCAGCAGCTTGTTCGGCCAGGGGGCGTTGGACACTGAAGCTTTCTTT; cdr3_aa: CASSLFGQGALDTEAFF
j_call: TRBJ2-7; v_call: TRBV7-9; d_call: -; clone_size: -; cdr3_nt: TGTGCCAGCAGCCCCCCCGACGGGACGGCTCGTGGGGAGCAGTACTTC; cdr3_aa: CASSPPDGTARGEQYF
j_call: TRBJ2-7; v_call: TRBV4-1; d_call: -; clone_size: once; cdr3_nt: TGCGCCAGCAGCCAGTTTTCGGGGCGCCTCTACGAGCAGTACTTC; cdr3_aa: CASSQFSGRLYEQYF
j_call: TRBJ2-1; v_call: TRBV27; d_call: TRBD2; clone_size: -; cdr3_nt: TGTGCCAGCAGTTCACTAGCGGGAGGGGACAATGAGCAGTTCTTC; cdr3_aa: CASSSLAGGDNEQFF
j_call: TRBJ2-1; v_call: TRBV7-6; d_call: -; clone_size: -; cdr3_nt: TGTGCCAGCAGCTTAGGGTACGGAGGCAATGAGCAGTTCTTC; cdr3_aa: CASSLGYGGNEQFF
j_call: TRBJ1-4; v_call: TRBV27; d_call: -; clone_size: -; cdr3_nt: TGTGCCAGCAGTTCCCAGGACCGCGGAAAACTGTTTTTT; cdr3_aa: CASSSQDRGKLFF
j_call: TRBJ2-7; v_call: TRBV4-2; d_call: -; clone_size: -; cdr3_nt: TGTGCCAGCAGCCCCGCCTACGATAAGCAGTACTTC; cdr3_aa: CASSPAYDKQYF
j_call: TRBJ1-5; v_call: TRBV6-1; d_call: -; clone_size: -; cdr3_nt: TGTGCCAGCAGTGAAGGACGGGGGGGCTCTCGCAATCAGCCCCAGCATTTT; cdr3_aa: CASSEGRGGSRNQPQHF
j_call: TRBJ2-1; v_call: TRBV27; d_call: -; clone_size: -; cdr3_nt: TGTGCCAGCAGTTCCAACTTCTACAATGAGCAGTTCTTC; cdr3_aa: CASSSNFYNEQFF
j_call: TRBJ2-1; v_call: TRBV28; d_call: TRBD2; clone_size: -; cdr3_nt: TGTGCCAGCCTGACGCGGGAGGTCGGGTACTCCTACAATGAGCAGTTCTTC; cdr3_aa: CASLTREVGYSYNEQFF
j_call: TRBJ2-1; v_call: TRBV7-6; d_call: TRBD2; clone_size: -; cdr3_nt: TGTGCCAGCAGCTTAGTTTTGCGGGAGGGCCCTTACAATGAGCAGTTCTTC; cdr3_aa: CASSLVLREGPYNEQFF
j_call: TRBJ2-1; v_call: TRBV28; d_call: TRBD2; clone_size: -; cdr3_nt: TGTGCCAGCAGCCCGGGGGGTAATGAGCAGTTCTTC; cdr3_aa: CASSPGGNEQFF
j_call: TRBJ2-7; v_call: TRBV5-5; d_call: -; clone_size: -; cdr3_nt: TGTGCCAGCAGCTCTGAAGGTGCCTCCTACGAGCAGTACTTC; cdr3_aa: CASSSEGASYEQYF
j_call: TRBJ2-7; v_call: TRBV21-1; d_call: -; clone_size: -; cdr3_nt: TGTGCCAGCAGCCCTAGACTGAGGCGGAATCGCCCTTACGAGCAGTACTTC; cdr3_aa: CASSPRLRRNRPYEQYF
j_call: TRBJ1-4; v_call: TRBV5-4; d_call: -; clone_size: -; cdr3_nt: TGTGCCAGCAACCGGTGGGGGGATAATGAAAAACTGTTTTTT; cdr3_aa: CASNRWGDNEKLFF